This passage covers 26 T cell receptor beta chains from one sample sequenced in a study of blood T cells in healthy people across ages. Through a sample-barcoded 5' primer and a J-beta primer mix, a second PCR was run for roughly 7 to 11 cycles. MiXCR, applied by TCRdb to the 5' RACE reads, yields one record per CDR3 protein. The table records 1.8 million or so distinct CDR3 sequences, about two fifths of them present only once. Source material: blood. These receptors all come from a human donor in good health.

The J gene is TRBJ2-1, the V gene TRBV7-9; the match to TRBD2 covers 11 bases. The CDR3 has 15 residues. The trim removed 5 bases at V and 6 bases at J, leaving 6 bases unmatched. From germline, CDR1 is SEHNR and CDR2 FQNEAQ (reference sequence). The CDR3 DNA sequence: TGTGCCAGCAGCATGGCTAGCGGGGGGCTCAATGAGCAGTTCTTC. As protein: CASSMASGGLNEQFF.

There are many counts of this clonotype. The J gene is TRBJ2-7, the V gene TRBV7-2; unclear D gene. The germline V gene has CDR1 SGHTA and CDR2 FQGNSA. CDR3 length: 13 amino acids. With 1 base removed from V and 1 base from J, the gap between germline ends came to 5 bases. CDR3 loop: CASSLDRSYEQYF. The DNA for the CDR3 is TGTGCCAGCAGCTTAGACAGATCCTACGAGCAGTACTTC.

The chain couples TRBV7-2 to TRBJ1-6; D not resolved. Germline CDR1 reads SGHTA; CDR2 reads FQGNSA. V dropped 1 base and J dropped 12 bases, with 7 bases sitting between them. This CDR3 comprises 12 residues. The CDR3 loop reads CASSLDGRPLHF. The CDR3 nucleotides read TGTGCCAGCAGCTTAGACGGGAGACCCCTCCACTTT.

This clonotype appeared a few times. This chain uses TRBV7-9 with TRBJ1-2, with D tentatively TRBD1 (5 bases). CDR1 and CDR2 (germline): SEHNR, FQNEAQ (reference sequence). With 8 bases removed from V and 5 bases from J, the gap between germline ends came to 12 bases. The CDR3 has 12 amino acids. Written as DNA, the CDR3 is TGTGCCAGCCCCAAGGGGCCGTATGGCTACACCTTC. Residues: CASPKGPYGYTF. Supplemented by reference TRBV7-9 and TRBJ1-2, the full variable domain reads DTGVSQNPRHKITKRGQNVTFRCDPISEHNRLYWYRQTLGQGPEFLTYFQNEAQLEKSRLLSDRFSAERPKGSFSTLEIQRTEQGDSAMYLCASPKGPYGYTFGSGTRLTVV.

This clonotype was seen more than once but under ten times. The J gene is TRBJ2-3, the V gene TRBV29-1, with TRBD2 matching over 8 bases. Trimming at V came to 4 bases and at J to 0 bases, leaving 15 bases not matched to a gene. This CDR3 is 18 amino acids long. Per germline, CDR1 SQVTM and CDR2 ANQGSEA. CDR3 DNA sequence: TGCAGCGTTGTCGTCCCCTTTGGTAGCGGGGCAAGCACAGATACGCAGTATTTT. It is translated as CSVVVPFGSGASTDTQYF.

CDR3 sequence: CASSISPRGGYTF. CDR3 nucleotides: TGTGCCAGCAGCATATCTCCACGTGGTGGCTACACCTTC. The V and J genes are TRBV4-2 and TRBJ1-2, with D unclear. Trimming stripped 5 bases from V and 7 bases from J, with 14 bases between. CDR1 LGHNA and CDR2 YNFKEQ come from the germline V gene. The CDR3 is made up of 13 amino acids.

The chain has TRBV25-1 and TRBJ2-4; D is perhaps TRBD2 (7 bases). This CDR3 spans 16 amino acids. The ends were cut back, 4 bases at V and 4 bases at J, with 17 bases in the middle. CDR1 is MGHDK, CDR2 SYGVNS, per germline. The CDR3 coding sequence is TGTGCCAGCAGTGGATTTACGGGGGGCCGAAAAAACATTCAGTACTTC. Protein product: CASSGFTGGRKNIQYF.

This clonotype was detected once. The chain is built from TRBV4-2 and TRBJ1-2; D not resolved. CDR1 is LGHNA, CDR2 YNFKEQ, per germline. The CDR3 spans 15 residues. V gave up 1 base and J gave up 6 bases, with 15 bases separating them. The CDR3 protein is CASSQVEGIGNGYTF. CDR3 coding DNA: TGTGCCAGCAGCCAAGTAGAAGGGATCGGCAATGGCTACACCTTC.

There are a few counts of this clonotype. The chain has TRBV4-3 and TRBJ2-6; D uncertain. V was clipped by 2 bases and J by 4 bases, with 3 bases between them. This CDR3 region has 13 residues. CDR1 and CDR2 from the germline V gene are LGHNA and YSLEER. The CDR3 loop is CASSQKGANVLTF. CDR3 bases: TGCGCCAGCAGCCAAAAGGGGGCCAACGTCCTGACTTTC.

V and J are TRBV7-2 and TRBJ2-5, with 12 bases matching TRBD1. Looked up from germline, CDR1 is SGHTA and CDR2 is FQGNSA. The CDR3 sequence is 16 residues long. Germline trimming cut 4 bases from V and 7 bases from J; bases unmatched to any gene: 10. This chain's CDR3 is CASSSQPGTGGWTQYF. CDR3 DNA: TGTGCCAGCAGCTCTCAACCCGGGACAGGGGGCTGGACCCAGTACTTC.

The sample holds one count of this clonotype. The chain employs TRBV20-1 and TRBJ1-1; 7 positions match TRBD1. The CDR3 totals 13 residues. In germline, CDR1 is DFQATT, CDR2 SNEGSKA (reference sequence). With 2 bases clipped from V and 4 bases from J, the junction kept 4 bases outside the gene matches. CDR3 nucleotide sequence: TGCAGTGCTAGACCCGACAGGGCCACTGAAGCTTTCTTT. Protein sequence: CSARPDRATEAFF.

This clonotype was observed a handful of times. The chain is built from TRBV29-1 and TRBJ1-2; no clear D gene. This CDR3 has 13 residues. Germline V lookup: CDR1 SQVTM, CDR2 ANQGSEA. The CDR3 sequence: CSIQREPNYGYTF. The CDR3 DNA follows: TGCAGTATTCAAAGGGAGCCTAACTATGGCTACACCTTC.

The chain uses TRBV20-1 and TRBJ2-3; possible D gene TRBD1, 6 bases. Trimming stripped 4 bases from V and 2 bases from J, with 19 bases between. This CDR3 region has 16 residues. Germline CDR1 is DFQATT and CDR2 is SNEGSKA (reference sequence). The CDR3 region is CSATTQGGHFTDTQYF. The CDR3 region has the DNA TGCAGTGCTACTACCCAAGGGGGACACTTCACAGATACGCAGTATTTT.

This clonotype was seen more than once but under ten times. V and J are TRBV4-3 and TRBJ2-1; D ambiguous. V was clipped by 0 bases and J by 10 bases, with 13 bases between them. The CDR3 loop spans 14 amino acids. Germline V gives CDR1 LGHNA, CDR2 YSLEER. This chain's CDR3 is CASSQEAGSREQFF. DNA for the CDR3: TGCGCCAGCAGCCAAGAGGCAGGTAGCAGGGAGCAGTTCTTC.

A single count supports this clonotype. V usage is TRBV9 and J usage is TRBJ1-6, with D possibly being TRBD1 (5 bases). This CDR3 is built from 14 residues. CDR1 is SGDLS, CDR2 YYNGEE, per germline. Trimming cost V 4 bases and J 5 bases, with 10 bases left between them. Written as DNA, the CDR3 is TGTGCCAGCAGCTGGGGGAGGAATAATTCACCCCTCCACTTT. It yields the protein CASSWGRNNSPLHF.

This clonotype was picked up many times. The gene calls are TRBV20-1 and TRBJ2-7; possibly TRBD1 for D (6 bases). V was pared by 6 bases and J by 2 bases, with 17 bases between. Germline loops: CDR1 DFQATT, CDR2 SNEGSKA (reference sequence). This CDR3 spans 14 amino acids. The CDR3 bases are TGCAGTGCCTGGACAGCCTCTCAGGCCTACGAGCAGTACTTC. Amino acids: CSAWTASQAYEQYF.

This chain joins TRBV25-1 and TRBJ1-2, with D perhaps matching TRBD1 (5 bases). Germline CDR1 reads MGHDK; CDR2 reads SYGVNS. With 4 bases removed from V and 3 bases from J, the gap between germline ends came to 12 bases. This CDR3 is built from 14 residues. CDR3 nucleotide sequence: TGTGCCAGCAGTGGGGGGACCATACACTATGGCTACACCTTC. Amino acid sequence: CASSGGTIHYGYTF.

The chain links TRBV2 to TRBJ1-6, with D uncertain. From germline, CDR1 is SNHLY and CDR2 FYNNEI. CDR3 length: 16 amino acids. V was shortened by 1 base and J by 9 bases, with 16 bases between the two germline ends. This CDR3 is CASSEEATHQGSPLHF. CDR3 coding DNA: TGTGCCAGCAGTGAAGAAGCGACCCACCAAGGTTCACCCCTCCACTTT.

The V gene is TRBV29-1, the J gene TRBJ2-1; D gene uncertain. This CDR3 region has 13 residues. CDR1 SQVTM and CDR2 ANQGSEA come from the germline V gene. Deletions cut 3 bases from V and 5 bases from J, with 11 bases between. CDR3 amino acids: CSVDGSFNNEQFF. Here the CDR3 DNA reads TGCAGCGTTGACGGGTCCTTCAACAATGAGCAGTTCTTC.

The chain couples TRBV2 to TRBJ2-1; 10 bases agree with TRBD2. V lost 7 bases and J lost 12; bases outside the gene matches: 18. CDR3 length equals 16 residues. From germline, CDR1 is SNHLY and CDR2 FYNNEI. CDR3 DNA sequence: TGTGCCAGCATGTTCTGGACTAGCGGTTCCCAGGCGGGGCAGTTCTTC. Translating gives CASMFWTSGSQAGQFF.

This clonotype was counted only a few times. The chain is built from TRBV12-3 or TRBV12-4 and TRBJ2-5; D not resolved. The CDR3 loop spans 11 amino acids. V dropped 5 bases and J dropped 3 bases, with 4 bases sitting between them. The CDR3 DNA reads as TGTGCCAGCAGTATTGAAGAGACCCAGTACTTC. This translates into CASSIEETQYF.

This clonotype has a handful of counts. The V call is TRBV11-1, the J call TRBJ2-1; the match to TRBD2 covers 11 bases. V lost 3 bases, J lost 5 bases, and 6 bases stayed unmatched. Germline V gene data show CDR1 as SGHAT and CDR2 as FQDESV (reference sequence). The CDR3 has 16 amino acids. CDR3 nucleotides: TGTGCCAGCAGCTTTAGGCTAGCGGGGGGCGACAATGAGCAGTTCTTC. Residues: CASSFRLAGGDNEQFF.

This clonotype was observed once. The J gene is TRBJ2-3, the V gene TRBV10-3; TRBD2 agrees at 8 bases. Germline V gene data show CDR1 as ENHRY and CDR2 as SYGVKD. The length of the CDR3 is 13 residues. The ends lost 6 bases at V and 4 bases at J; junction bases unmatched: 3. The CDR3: CAISHGGADTQYF. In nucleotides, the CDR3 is TGTGCCATCAGCCACGGGGGGGCAGATACGCAGTATTTT.

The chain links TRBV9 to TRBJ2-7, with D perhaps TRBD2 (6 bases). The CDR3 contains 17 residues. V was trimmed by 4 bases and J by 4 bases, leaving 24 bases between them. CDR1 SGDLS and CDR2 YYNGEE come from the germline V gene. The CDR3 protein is CASSPPAGRRSYYEQYF. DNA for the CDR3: TGTGCCAGCAGCCCGCCGGCGGGACGCCGGAGCTATTACGAGCAGTACTTC.

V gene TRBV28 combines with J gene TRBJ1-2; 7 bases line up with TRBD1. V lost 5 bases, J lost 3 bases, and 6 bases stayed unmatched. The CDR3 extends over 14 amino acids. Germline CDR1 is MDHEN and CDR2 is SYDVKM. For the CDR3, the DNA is TGTGCCAGCAGTGCTACAGGGGAACACTATGGCTACACCTTC. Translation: CASSATGEHYGYTF.

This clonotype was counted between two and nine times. The CDR3 is CASGQVAGGNEQFF. The CDR3 DNA reads TGTGCCAGTGGGCAGGTAGCGGGGGGAAATGAGCAGTTCTTC. The rearrangement uses TRBV10-3 and TRBJ2-1; 10 positions agree with TRBD2. J lost 7 bases, V lost 10 bases, and 10 bases had no gene match. In germline, CDR1 is ENHRY, CDR2 SYGVKD. This CDR3 is 14 amino acids long.